This T cell receptor (beta chain) was captured in a study of blood T cell repertoires in COVID-19. Across the study: Sample material is recorded as cDNA or gDNA derived from T cells, B-cell-depleted T cells, or PBMCs.

The assay was immunoSEQ multiplex PCR, and TCRdb's table has in-frame clones only and misses some. Among roughly 250,000 clones listed, about 87% were seen once. CDR3 length: 15 residues. The ends were cut back, 2 bases at V and 9 bases at J, with 14 bases in the middle. Germline CDR1 is SGHTA and CDR2 is FQGNSA. This TCR was recovered from a woman aged 40-49 years with acute COVID-19. The rearrangement uses TRBV7-2 and TRBJ1-6; D uncertain. The material sequenced was PBMCs or T cells enriched from blood (not recorded which). DNA for the CDR3: TGTGCCAGCAGCTTACCTCGGGATTGGGGTTCACCCCTCCACTTT. Amino acid sequence: CASSLPRDWGSPLHF.